These T cell receptor beta chains were read from a single sample in a study of coeliac disease. Profiling relied on immunoSEQ multiplex PCR, and the TCRdb table lists in-frame clones only, not all of them. In the table there are 4,500 to 5,500 clones, about two thirds of which are singletons. The sequenced material came from lymphocytes from the gut lamina propria. These receptors all stem from a man aged 18 to 35 with celiac disease on a gluten-free diet. The conserved cysteine and the conserved F or W are not part of the CDR3 here. The order of the fields is V gene, CDR3 protein.

>TRBV4-2
ASSQDKGAVGYT
>TRBV6-1
ASREYNTEAF
>TRBV30
AWSLQPAGTEYNSPLH
>TRBV4-3
ASSQEPRQGALNEQF
>TRBV19
ASSILQTGTNQPQH
>TRBV27
ASSLGAGGADQPQH
>TRBV4-3
ASSQETAGVVNTEAF
>TRBV15
ATSRDQSETLAKNIQY
>TRBV30
AWSDFPWNEQF
>TRBV6-5
ASSYSGQGLETQY
>TRBV28
ASSFGGAGYNIQY
>TRBV30
AWSGQGAGEQY
>TRBV5-1
ASSFDSQGGTGELF
>TRBV19
ASSILGQGASTEAF
>TRBV28
ASSLFSTGIGEKLF
>TRBV19
ASSIRRQGPSPLH
>TRBV5-1
ASSFSPTGDGYEQY
>TRBV9
ASGGALETQY
>TRBV6-4
ASSDAATNEKLF
>TRBV5-6
ASSSGGIYEQY
>TRBV7-2
ASSLGGLGEKLF
>TRBV19
ASSPRDRVSYEQY
>TRBV7-9
ASSLLGTDNEQF
>TRBV6-1
ASSLYGYT
>TRBV5-4
ASSLSRGDIQY
>TRBV29-1
SVVRQTGRETQY
>TRBV4-3
ASSHRDRRDEQY
>TRBV5-1
ASSLTGGGGVSPLH
>TRBV7-2
ASSSRGGMSGYT
>TRBV7-9
ASSVPLASVNTEAF
>TRBV6-5
ASSYRGQGTGELF
>TRBV27
ASSSGTTTEAF
>TRBV5-6
ASSFVGGNYNEQF
>TRBV14
ASSQGTSYTGELF
>TRBV7-2
ASSPRGTGSQPQH